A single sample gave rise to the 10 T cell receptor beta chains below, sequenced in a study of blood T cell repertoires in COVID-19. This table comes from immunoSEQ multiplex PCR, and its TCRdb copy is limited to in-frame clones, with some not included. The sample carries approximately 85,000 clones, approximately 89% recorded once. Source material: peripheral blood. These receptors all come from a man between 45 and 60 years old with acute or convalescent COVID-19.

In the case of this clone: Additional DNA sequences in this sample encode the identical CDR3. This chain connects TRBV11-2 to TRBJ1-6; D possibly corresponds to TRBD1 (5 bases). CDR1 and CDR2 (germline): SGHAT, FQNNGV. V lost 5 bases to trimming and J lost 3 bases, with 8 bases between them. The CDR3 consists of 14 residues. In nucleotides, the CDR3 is TGTGCCAGCAGCCTACAGGTCTATAATTCACCCCTCCACTTT. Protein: CASSLQVYNSPLHF.

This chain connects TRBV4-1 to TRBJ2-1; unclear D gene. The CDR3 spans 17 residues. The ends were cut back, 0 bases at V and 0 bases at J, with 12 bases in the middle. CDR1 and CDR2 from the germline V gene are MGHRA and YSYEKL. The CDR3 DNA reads TGCGCCAGCAGCCAAGAAGAGGCGCGGTTCTCCTACAATGAGCAGTTCTTC. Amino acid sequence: CASSQEEARFSYNEQFF.

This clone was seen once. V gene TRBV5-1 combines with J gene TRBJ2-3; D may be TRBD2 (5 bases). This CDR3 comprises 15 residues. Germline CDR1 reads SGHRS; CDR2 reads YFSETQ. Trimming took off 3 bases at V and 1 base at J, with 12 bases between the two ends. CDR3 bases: TGCGCCAGCAGCTCGCGGGTCGCGGGCACAGATACGCAGTATTTT. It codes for CASSSRVAGTDTQYF.

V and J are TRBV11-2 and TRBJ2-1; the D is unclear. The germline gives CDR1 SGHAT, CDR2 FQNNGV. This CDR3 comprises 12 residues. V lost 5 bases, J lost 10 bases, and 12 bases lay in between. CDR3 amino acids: CASSVDLSEQFF. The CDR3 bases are TGTGCCAGCAGCGTTGACCTTAGCGAGCAGTTCTTC.

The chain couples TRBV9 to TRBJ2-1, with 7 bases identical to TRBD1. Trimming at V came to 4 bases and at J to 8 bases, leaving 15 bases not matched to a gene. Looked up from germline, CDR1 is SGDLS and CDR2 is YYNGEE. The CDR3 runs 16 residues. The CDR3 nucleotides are TGTGCCAGCAGCCCCCCACAGGGGTCCAAGGGGGATGAGCAGTTCTTC. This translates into CASSPPQGSKGDEQFF. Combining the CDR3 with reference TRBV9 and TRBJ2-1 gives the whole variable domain DSGVTQTPKHLITATGQRVTLRCSPRSGDLSVYWYQQSLDQGLQFLIQYYNGEERAKGNILERFSAQQFPDLHSELNLSSLELGDSALYFCASSPPQGSKGDEQFFGPGTRLTVL.

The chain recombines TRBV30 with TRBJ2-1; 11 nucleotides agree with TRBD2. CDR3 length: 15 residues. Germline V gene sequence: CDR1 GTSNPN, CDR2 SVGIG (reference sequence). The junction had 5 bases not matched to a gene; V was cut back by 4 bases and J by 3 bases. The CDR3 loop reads CAWTGLAGGYNEQFF. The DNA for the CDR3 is TGTGCCTGGACCGGGCTAGCGGGGGGCTACAATGAGCAGTTCTTC.

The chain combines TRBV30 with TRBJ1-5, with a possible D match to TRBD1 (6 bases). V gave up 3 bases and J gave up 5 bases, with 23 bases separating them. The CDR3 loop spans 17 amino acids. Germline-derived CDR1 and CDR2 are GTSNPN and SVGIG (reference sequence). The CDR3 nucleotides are TGTGCCTGGAGCGACCCCCCCCTTGTAAGGACAGATCAGCCCCAGCATTTT. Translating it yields CAWSDPPLVRTDQPQHF.

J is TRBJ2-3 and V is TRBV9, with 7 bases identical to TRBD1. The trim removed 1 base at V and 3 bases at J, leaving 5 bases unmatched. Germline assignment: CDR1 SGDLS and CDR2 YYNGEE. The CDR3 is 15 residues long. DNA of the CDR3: TGTGCCAGCAGCGTACTTGAGGGGGCAACAGATACGCAGTATTTT. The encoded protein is CASSVLEGATDTQYF.

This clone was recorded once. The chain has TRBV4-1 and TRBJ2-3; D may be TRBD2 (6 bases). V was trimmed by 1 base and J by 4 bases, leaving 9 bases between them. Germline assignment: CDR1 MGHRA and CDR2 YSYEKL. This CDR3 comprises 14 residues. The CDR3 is CASSQGGTPDTQYF. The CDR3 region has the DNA TGCGCCAGCAGCCAAGGGGGGACTCCAGATACGCAGTATTTT.

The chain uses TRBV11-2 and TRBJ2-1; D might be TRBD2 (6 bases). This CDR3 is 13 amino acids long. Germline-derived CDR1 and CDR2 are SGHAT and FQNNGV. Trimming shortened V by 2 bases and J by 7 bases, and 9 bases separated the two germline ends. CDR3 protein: CASSLSGVNEQFF. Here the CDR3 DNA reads TGTGCCAGCAGCTTATCGGGAGTTAATGAGCAGTTCTTC.